This T cell receptor beta chain is drawn from a study of regulatory T cells in long-lasting Graves disease. Study summary: Prior antithyroid drug treatment in newly diagnosed Graves' patients lasted under 3 months.

Through Arm-PCR of CDR3 regions and iRepertoire HTBI primers, TCR beta libraries were built. A single record per CDR3 protein comes from TCRdb applying MiXCR to the multiplex PCR reads. The sample has about 320,000 distinct CDR3 sequences; about 18% are singletons. Germline V lookup: CDR1 SGHRS, CDR2 YFSETQ. Germline trimming cut 3 bases from V and 10 bases from J; bases unmatched to any gene: 14. The CDR3 is made up of 17 amino acids. Study results and limitations: Sample size was small, which may have lowered accuracy.

Time point given: newly diagnosed GD, antithyroid drugs for less than 3 months. Researchers made the TCR library from RNA that was extracted from PBMCs. Details on this clonotype: Its specificity is unknown.

This clonotype originated in a female donor with Graves disease. The rearrangement uses TRBV5-1 and TRBJ2-1; TRBD1 agrees at 12 bases. This specimen was peripheral blood mononuclear cells (PBMCs), taken at new diagnosis, from a patient treated with antithyroid drugs. The CDR3 sequence: CASSSLSEGTGGGEQFF. The CDR3 nucleotides are TGCGCCAGCAGCTCCTTAAGCGAGGGGACAGGGGGCGGGGAGCAGTTCTTC.